Below are 23 T cell receptor beta chains sequenced from a single sample in a study of technical replicates of blood from a few donors. The assay was immunoSEQ multiplex PCR, and TCRdb's table has in-frame clones only and misses some. The table lists approximately 75,000 clones, roughly four fifths of them singletons, with around 4% in the top ten. The sequencing input was PBMCs. The receptors come from a human donor in good health. Some clones in this sample may be carry-over from other donors' samples.

The chain combines TRBV5-6 with TRBJ1-1, with D possibly matching TRBD1 (5 bases). V was clipped by 8 bases and J by 5 bases, with 10 bases between them. The germline V gene has CDR1 SGHDT and CDR2 YYEEEE. The CDR3 has 11 residues. CDR3 bases: TGTGCCAGTTGGGGGAGGACTGAAGCTTTCTTT. This codes for CASWGRTEAFF.

The V and J genes are TRBV28 and TRBJ2-7; 7 nucleotides line up with TRBD2. Germline V CDR1 and CDR2: MDHEN, SYDVKM. The CDR3 consists of 13 residues. V lost 7 bases, J lost 10 bases, and 13 bases stayed unmatched. Written as DNA, the CDR3 is TGTGCCAGCACCCGGGGAGGGGACCCGTCACAGTACTTC. Its translation: CASTRGGDPSQYF.

This rearrangement joins TRBV6-5 to TRBJ1-2, with 8 bases lining up with TRBD1. V shed 1 base, J shed 8 bases, and the junction held 9 bases outside the gene matches. The CDR3 runs 15 residues. In germline, CDR1 is MNHEY, CDR2 SVGAGI. CDR3 in DNA: TGTGCCAGCAGTTACTGGCGGCAGGGGGCGTGGGGCTACACCTTC. Protein sequence: CASSYWRQGAWGYTF.

This clone showed up just once. The chain combines TRBV7-9 with TRBJ2-6; D is perhaps TRBD2 (5 bases). The CDR3 covers 16 residues. V was clipped by 4 bases and J by 4 bases, with 14 bases between them. Germline V gives CDR1 SEHNR, CDR2 FQNEAQ (reference sequence). CDR3 amino acids: CASSSIGEDGANVLTF. The CDR3 region has the DNA TGTGCCAGCAGCTCAATCGGGGAAGACGGGGCCAACGTCCTGACTTTC.

The V call is TRBV5-1, the J call TRBJ2-1, with 9 nucleotides matching TRBD1. V dropped 4 bases and J dropped 2; count of bases not matched to a gene: 7. From germline, CDR1 is SGHRS and CDR2 YFSETQ. This CDR3 has 16 residues. CDR3 amino acids: CASSPRTGAPYNEQFF. The CDR3 DNA follows: TGCGCCAGCAGCCCGAGGACAGGGGCTCCCTACAATGAGCAGTTCTTC.

The chain employs TRBV10-3 and TRBJ2-7, with 11 bases aligning to TRBD1. The junction had 3 bases not matched to a gene; V was cut back by 10 bases and J by 1 base. CDR1 is ENHRY and CDR2 is SYGVKD in the germline V gene. The CDR3 consists of 13 residues. CDR3 region: CATRDRGSYEQYF. CDR3 sequence (DNA): TGTGCCACCAGGGACAGGGGGTCCTACGAGCAGTACTTC.

This clone was seen only a few times. The chain uses TRBV14 and TRBJ2-1; D not certain. In germline, CDR1 is SGHDN, CDR2 FVKESK. The CDR3 spans 14 residues. V lost 4 bases to trimming and J lost 0 bases, with 7 bases between them. CDR3 nucleotide sequence: TGTGCCAGCAGCCGAGGCAGCTCCTACAATGAGCAGTTCTTC. Amino acid sequence: CASSRGSSYNEQFF. Variable domain in full (rest from reference TRBV14 and TRBJ2-1): EAGVTQFPSHSVIEKGQTVTLRCDPISGHDNLYWYRRVMGKEIKFLLHFVKESKQDESGMPNNRFLAERTGGTYSTLKVQPAELEDSGVYFCASSRGSSYNEQFFGPGTRLTVL.

V gene TRBV9 combines with J gene TRBJ2-2, with 15 bases identical to TRBD2. V was pared by 6 bases and J by 6 bases, with 15 bases of the junction left unmatched. CDR1 and CDR2 (germline): SGDLS, YYNGEE. CDR3 length: 19 residues. The CDR3: CASNTNPGLAGGSAGELFF. The CDR3 DNA is TGTGCCAGCAACACAAACCCGGGACTAGCGGGAGGTTCCGCCGGGGAGCTGTTTTTT.

This chain joins TRBV7-8 and TRBJ2-1; D gene ambiguous. Trimming cost V 2 bases and J 0 bases, with 8 bases left between them. Germline lookup yields CDR1 SGHVS and CDR2 FQNEAQ. The CDR3 is 15 amino acids. DNA for the CDR3: TGTGCCAGCAGCTTACCCACAAGCTCCTACAATGAGCAGTTCTTC. Translated, it gives CASSLPTSSYNEQFF.

The chain carries TRBV4-2 and TRBJ1-3; D is undetermined. V was pared by 1 base and J by 0 bases, with 10 bases between. CDR1 is LGHNA, CDR2 YNFKEQ, per germline. The CDR3 is made up of 16 amino acids. CDR3 loop: CASSQAFTYSGNTIYF. The CDR3 DNA is TGTGCCAGCAGCCAAGCTTTCACCTACTCTGGAAACACCATATATTTT.

The rearrangement uses TRBV5-8 and TRBJ1-5; a possible D gene is TRBD1 (5 bases). V was trimmed by 0 bases and J by 7 bases, leaving 17 bases between them. The CDR3 length is 16 residues. CDR1 is SGHTS and CDR2 is YDEGEE in the germline V gene. The chain's CDR3 is CASSLVGAGGRQPQHF. In DNA form, the CDR3 reads TGTGCCAGCAGCTTGGTTGGGGCCGGAGGGAGACAGCCCCAGCATTTT.

This chain connects TRBV11-3 to TRBJ2-5; TRBD2 matches at 10 bases. The CDR3 runs 16 residues. Per the germline V gene, CDR1 is SGHNT and CDR2 is YENEEA. V trimming: 1 base; J trimming: 3 bases; junction bases outside the gene matches: 5. CDR3 nucleotide sequence: TGTGCCAGCAGCTTAGGCCTAGCGGGAGTGGAAGAGACCCAGTACTTC. Translating gives CASSLGLAGVEETQYF.

The V gene is TRBV5-1, the J gene TRBJ2-5, with 9 bases matching TRBD2. The trim removed 0 bases at V and 5 bases at J, leaving 5 bases unmatched. Germline-derived CDR1 and CDR2 are SGHRS and YFSETQ. CDR3 length: 15 residues. The CDR3 sequence: CASSLAAGGRETQYF. Written as DNA, the CDR3 is TGCGCCAGCAGCTTGGCCGCGGGAGGGCGGGAGACCCAGTACTTC.

The chain recombines TRBV27 with TRBJ1-1; no clear D gene. V lost 0 bases to trimming and J lost 5 bases, with 13 bases between them. Germline assignment: CDR1 MNHEY and CDR2 SMNVEV (reference sequence). The CDR3 length is 15 residues. Written as DNA, the CDR3 is TGTGCCAGCAGTTTATCTCTTTGGAGCCGGACTGAAGCTTTCTTT. It codes for CASSLSLWSRTEAFF.

This clone was seen only once. The chain is built from TRBV6-1 and TRBJ2-2; possible D gene TRBD1, 6 bases. The CDR3 loop spans 14 amino acids. V was clipped by 6 bases and J by 4 bases, with 12 bases between them. Germline values: CDR1 MNHNS, CDR2 SASEGT. The CDR3 protein is CASRQTGTTGELFF. DNA of the CDR3: TGTGCCAGCAGGCAGACAGGAACCACCGGGGAGCTGTTTTTT.

The chain uses TRBV4-3 and TRBJ2-6; tentatively, D is TRBD1 (5 bases). Germline lookup yields CDR1 LGHNA and CDR2 YSLEER. The germline V and J ends were trimmed by 0 bases and 5 bases, with 20 bases remaining between them. This CDR3 has 19 residues. CDR3 DNA sequence: TGCGCCAGCAGCCAAGATCCGAACTATGACAGCAGGCGGGCCAACGTCCTGACTTTC. Its translation is CASSQDPNYDSRRANVLTF.

The genes are TRBV9 and TRBJ2-3; 7 bases are shared with TRBD1. J lost 6 bases, V lost 2 bases, and 9 bases had no gene match. From germline, CDR1 is SGDLS and CDR2 YYNGEE. The CDR3 has 15 amino acids. CDR3 DNA: TGTGCCAGCAGCGTTGGGACAGATAATCGGGATACGCAGTATTTT. Its protein is CASSVGTDNRDTQYF.

Only one count was recorded for this clone. The J gene is TRBJ2-5, the V gene TRBV19, with a possible D match to TRBD2 (5 bases). Trimming pared 5 bases from V and 8 bases from J, leaving 12 bases between. Germline V CDR1 and CDR2: LNHDA, SQIVND (reference sequence). The length of the CDR3 is 12 residues. This chain's CDR3 is CASSGRLLTQYF. CDR3 in DNA: TGTGCCAGTAGTGGACGACTACTCACCCAGTACTTC. The full variable domain, its missing parts supplied by reference TRBV19 and TRBJ2-5, is DGGITQSPKYLFRKEGQNVTLSCEQNLNHDAMYWYRQDPGQGLRLIYYSQIVNDFQKGDIAEGYSVSREKKESFPLTVTSAQKNPTAFYLCASSGRLLTQYFGPGTRLLVL.

This chain links TRBV6-5 with TRBJ2-2, with TRBD1 matching over 9 bases. J gave up 6 bases and V 7 bases, and 9 bases lay outside the gene matches. CDR3 length equals 15 residues. Germline V gives CDR1 MNHEY, CDR2 SVGAGI. The CDR3 DNA sequence: TGTGCCAGCACGAGGACAGGGGTGTCTTCCGGGGAGCTGTTTTTT. Protein product: CASTRTGVSSGELFF.

A note on this clone: Because the CDR3 is missing its conserved closing phenylalanine or tryptophan, this is likely a read error. This chain joins TRBV7-9 and TRBJ2-7, with D tentatively TRBD1 (6 bases). The CDR3 is 14 amino acids. Deletions cut 5 bases from V and 7 bases from J, with 18 bases between. Germline assignment: CDR1 SEHNR and CDR2 FQNEAQ (reference sequence). This CDR3 is CASSHNQQGIEQYL. The CDR3 DNA follows: TGTGCCAGCAGCCACAATCAACAGGGAATTGAGCAGTACCTC.

The chain links TRBV6-7 to TRBJ1-6; D may be TRBD1 (6 bases). TRBV6-7 is designated an ORF whose function remains uncertain. The CDR3 is 15 residues long. Trimming shortened V by 10 bases and J by 4 bases, and 17 bases separated the two germline ends. This CDR3 reads CATMPRTAYNSPLHF. Written as DNA, the CDR3 is TGTGCCACAATGCCCCGGACAGCTTATAATTCACCCCTCCACTTT.

V gene TRBV5-4 combines with J gene TRBJ2-1, with 8 bases aligning to TRBD1. The V gene's germline CDR1 is SGHNT and CDR2 YYREEE (reference sequence). V was clipped by 4 bases and J by 6 bases; unmatched bases: 12. The CDR3 is made up of 16 amino acids. The CDR3 region is CASSPRTGILGNEQFF. The CDR3 bases are TGTGCCAGCAGCCCCCGGACAGGGATTCTGGGCAATGAGCAGTTCTTC.

The genes are TRBV9 and TRBJ2-3, with 8 bases lining up with TRBD2. V trimming: 4 bases; J trimming: 6 bases; junction bases outside the gene matches: 13. The germline gives CDR1 SGDLS, CDR2 YYNGEE. The CDR3 covers 16 residues. CDR3 sequence: CASSTIHGLAGDTQYF. The CDR3 coding sequence is TGTGCCAGCAGCACTATCCACGGACTAGCTGGCGATACGCAGTATTTT.